This T cell receptor beta chain was retrieved from a study of T-cell memory formation after mild COVID-19. Study results and caveats: Among clones contracting day 15 to 85, CD4/CD8 was balanced, whereas later expanders leaned CD4+. SARS-CoV-2 specificity of second-wave clones peaking day 37 was unconfirmed.

As regards this clonotype: The target antigen is unknown.

Libraries for TCRalpha and TCRbeta carried sample barcodes and unique molecular identifiers via 5'RACE. Via MiXCR, TCRdb re-called the 5' RACE reads, giving one row per CDR3 protein. The repertoire holds approximately 580,000 distinct CDR3 sequences, with roughly 22% as singletons. Trimming took 6 bases from V and 3 from J; bases not matched to a gene: 6. In germline, CDR1 is MGHDK, CDR2 SYGVNS. This CDR3 is 14 amino acids long. J is TRBJ1-2 and V is TRBV25-1; TRBD1 matches 8 bases. The TCR originated in an adult woman who had mild COVID-19 (a few samples of this study predate the infection). Cell type and time point are not known. What was sequenced was PBMCs or a T cell subset sorted from them (not recorded which). The DNA of the CDR3 is TGTGCCAGCAGAGGGGGACAGGCGCACTATGGCTACACCTTC. Protein: CASRGGQAHYGYTF.